This T cell receptor (beta chain) was obtained from a study of T-cell reconstitution after alpha-beta-depleted transplantation in children. Study observations and caveats: It was reported that alpha-beta T cells came from several hundred expanded graft clones (about two months after transplant). A year had passed since transplant, and T-cell counts and diversity by then came mostly from newly produced T cells.

Unique molecular identifiers tagged the TCRbeta library. One entry per CDR3 protein, called by TCRdb with MiXCR from the PCR reads. Here the sample spans 70,000 to 95,000 distinct CDR3 sequences, roughly 16% being singletons. Ten or more counts support this clonotype. Its cognate antigen is unknown. The TCR originated in a male patient aged 2-15 years who had a stem cell transplant for acute lymphoblastic leukemia, so the T cells may come from the graft donor. The material sequenced was PBMCs, mostly from graft donor cells, taken 180 days after TCRalphabeta/CD19-depleted stem cell transplant.

This chain's CDR3 is CASSLGDRRAFF. The CDR3 nucleotides are TGTGCCAGCAGCTTAGGAGACAGGCGAGCTTTCTTT. This chain connects TRBV11-1 to TRBJ1-1; D possibly corresponds to TRBD1 (6 bases). The germline V gene encodes CDR1 SGHAT and CDR2 FQDESV (reference sequence). V gave up 1 base and J gave up 10 bases, with 10 bases separating them. This CDR3 region has 12 residues.